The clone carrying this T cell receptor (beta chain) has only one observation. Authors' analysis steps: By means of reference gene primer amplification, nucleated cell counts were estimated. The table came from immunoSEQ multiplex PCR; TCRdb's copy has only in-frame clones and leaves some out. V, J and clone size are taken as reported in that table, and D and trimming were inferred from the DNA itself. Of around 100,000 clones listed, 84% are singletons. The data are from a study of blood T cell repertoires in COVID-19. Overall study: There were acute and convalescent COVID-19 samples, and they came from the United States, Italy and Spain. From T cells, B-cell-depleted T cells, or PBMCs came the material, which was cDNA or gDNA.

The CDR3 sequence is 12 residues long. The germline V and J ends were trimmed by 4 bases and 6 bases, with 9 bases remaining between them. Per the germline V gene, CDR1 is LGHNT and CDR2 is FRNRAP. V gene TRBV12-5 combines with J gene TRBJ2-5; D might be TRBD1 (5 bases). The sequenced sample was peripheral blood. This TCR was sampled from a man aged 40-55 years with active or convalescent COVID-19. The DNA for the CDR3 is TGTGCTAGTGGTTCGACAGAGCAGACCCAGTACTTC. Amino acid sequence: CASGSTEQTQYF.